The clone carrying this T cell receptor beta chain was counted many times. Antigen: not known. This CDR3 region has 15 residues. Trimming took 5 bases from V and 4 from J, leaving 12 bases between them. Germline V gene sequence: CDR1 LNHNV, CDR2 YYDKDF (reference sequence). TCRdb recomputed calls from the RT-PCR reads with MiXCR, one row per CDR3 protein. The data contain around 300,000 distinct CDR3 sequences, 20% to 25% of them singletons. The data were obtained in a study of response to subunit inactivated influenza vaccine. Study-wide results and limits: Authors suggested each seasonal flu vaccination may recruit only limited numbers of new T cells.

V usage is TRBV15 and J usage is TRBJ2-6, with D possibly being TRBD1 (5 bases). The clonotype originates from a man between 50 and 69 years old who received an inactivated influenza vaccine. The input for sequencing was PBMCs from blood, taken less than 22 months after vaccination. CDR3: CATSSRTTGANVLTF. Here the CDR3 DNA reads TGTGCCACCAGCTCCCGGACAACCGGGGCCAACGTCCTGACTTTC.